This T cell receptor beta chain was obtained from a study of immune cell composition in non-small cell lung cancer. About this clone itself: Its target is unknown.

Study-level findings and limits: Top 10 clone scores and clonality were higher in squamous than adenocarcinoma.

CDR3 length: 16 amino acids. Trimming left V 5 bases short and J 7 bases short, with 20 bases between. Germline lookup yields CDR1 SGHTA and CDR2 FQGNSA. Libraries were prepared by immunoSEQ multiplex PCR; TCRdb keeps only in-frame clonotypes and omits some of them. The table has 3,000 or so clones, 74% seen once. The sample comprised lung tumor tissue. The sequence came from a human donor with non-small cell lung cancer. The chain recombines TRBV7-2 with TRBJ2-2; D perhaps matches TRBD2 (5 bases). The CDR3 coding sequence is TGTGCCAGCAGCCCGTTTGTTCGGGTCGAGGGCGGGGAGCTGTTTTTT. Translated: CASSPFVRVEGGELFF.